The next 8 T cell receptor beta chains were all read from a single sample in a study of T-cell memory formation after mild COVID-19. TCRdb passed the 5' RACE reads through MiXCR, listing each CDR3 protein once. This table holds hundreds of thousands of distinct CDR3 sequences, over 20% found once. Sequencing was performed on PBMCs or a T cell subset sorted from them (not recorded which). The receptor set was obtained from an adult woman who had mild COVID-19 (a few samples of this study predate the infection). Cell type and time point are not known.

The rearrangement links TRBV29-1 to TRBJ1-5; D is unresolved. The CDR3 is 14 residues long. Germline assignment: CDR1 SQVTM and CDR2 ANQGSEA. Between the trimmed V and J ends, which lost 0 bases and 6 bases, there was a span of 12 bases. CDR3 nucleotides: TGCAGCGTTGAAGAGGGCGCGGCAGGTCAGCCCCAGCATTTT. The encoded protein is CSVEEGAAGQPQHF. Full variable domain (missing parts from reference TRBV29-1 and TRBJ1-5): SAVISQKPSRDICQRGTSLTIQCQVDSQVTMMFWYRQQPGQSLTLIATANQGSEATYESGFVIDKFPISRPNLTFSTLTVSNMSPEDSSIYLCSVEEGAAGQPQHFGDGTRLSIL.

This clonotype was counted a few times. The chain links TRBV6-2 or TRBV6-3 to TRBJ1-6, with 7 nucleotides matching TRBD1. Losses at the gene ends were 7 bases for V and 0 bases for J; bases not matched to a gene: 9. CDR3 length: 17 amino acids. CDR1 is MNHEY and CDR2 is SVGEGT in the germline V gene. CDR3 residues: CASTSGTAFSYNSPLHF. The DNA for the CDR3 is TGTGCCAGCACATCCGGGACAGCTTTCTCCTATAATTCACCCCTCCACTTT.

In its sample, this clonotype was seen many times. The chain has TRBV7-8 and TRBJ2-7, with D perhaps being TRBD1 or TRBD2 (5 bases each). Germline V lookup: CDR1 SGHVS, CDR2 FQNEAQ. CDR3 length equals 13 residues. V lost 2 bases to trimming and J lost 6 bases, with 11 bases between them. The CDR3: CASSLLPGTEQYF. DNA of the CDR3: TGTGCCAGCAGCTTACTTCCGGGGACCGAGCAGTACTTC.

This clonotype turned up a few times. This chain connects TRBV7-2 to TRBJ1-4, with 7 bases identical to TRBD1. V shed 5 bases and J 5 bases; nucleotides not matched to a gene: 8. Germline CDR1 is SGHTA and CDR2 is FQGNSA. The CDR3 has 15 residues. The CDR3 region has the DNA TGTGCCAGCAGCACACCGGGACAGCGAAATGAAAAACTGTTTTTT. This gives the protein CASSTPGQRNEKLFF.

The gene calls are TRBV7-3 and TRBJ2-1; 7 bases align to TRBD2. The CDR3 covers 15 residues. The germline gives CDR1 SGHTA, CDR2 FQGTGA. Losses at the gene ends were 5 bases for V and 2 bases for J; bases not matched to a gene: 6. CDR3 sequence: CASSPERGAYNEQFF. As DNA, the CDR3 is TGTGCCAGCAGCCCCGAGCGGGGAGCCTACAATGAGCAGTTCTTC.

There are a few counts of this clonotype. This chain links TRBV20-1 with TRBJ2-7, with D possibly being TRBD1 or TRBD2 (5 bases each). CDR1 and CDR2 (germline): DFQATT, SNEGSKA (reference sequence). V was pared by 2 bases and J by 4 bases, with 15 bases between. This CDR3 has 14 amino acids. CDR3: CSARSGRVDYEQYF. CDR3 nucleotides: TGCAGTGCTAGAAGCGGCAGGGTAGATTACGAGCAGTACTTC.

This clonotype was counted ten times or more. The chain carries TRBV5-1 and TRBJ2-2; tentative D call: TRBD2 (6 bases). Germline V gives CDR1 SGHRS, CDR2 YFSETQ. Trimming left V 4 bases short and J 0 bases short, with 16 bases between. The CDR3 runs 17 residues. The CDR3 nucleotides read TGCGCCAGCAGCCGCAACCGGGACTCGTCGAACACCGGGGAGCTGTTTTTT. Protein: CASSRNRDSSNTGELFF.

The chain couples TRBV6-5 to TRBJ2-3, with 7 bases matching TRBD2. With V trimmed by 0 bases and J by 9 bases, 9 bases remained unmatched. The CDR3 runs 15 residues. Germline lookup yields CDR1 MNHEY and CDR2 SVGAGI. The CDR3 protein is CASSYSAAGDQTQYF. CDR3 nucleotides: TGTGCCAGCAGTTACTCCGCGGCGGGAGATCAAACGCAGTATTTT.